The 17 T cell receptor beta chains below were found in one sample sequenced in a study of cytomegalovirus exposure and HLA in healthy donors. Some clones are missing from TCRdb's copy, which holds only in-frame ones; the method was immunoSEQ multiplex PCR. Here the sample spans more than 80,000 clones, 90% to 97% being singletons. Sequences were obtained from PBMCs. The receptors come from a woman aged 18-29 years in good health and CMV-seronegative.

The chain links TRBV10-3 to TRBJ2-2, with 8 bases matching TRBD1. Germline V gene sequence: CDR1 ENHRY, CDR2 SYGVKD. Trimming removed 6 bases from V and 2 bases from J; junction bases left unmatched: 8. CDR3 length: 16 amino acids. The CDR3 is CAIRPGQEKNTGELFF. The CDR3 DNA is TGTGCCATCAGGCCGGGACAGGAAAAAAACACCGGGGAGCTGTTTTTT.

The chain carries TRBV19 and TRBJ2-1; 8 bases line up with TRBD1. Germline V gene data show CDR1 as LNHDA and CDR2 as SQIVND (reference sequence). The CDR3 loop spans 15 amino acids. V gave up 5 bases and J gave up 1 base; unmatched junction bases: 4. The CDR3 is CASSLGQGSYNEQFF. CDR3 coding DNA: TGTGCCAGTAGTCTAGGACAGGGATCCTACAATGAGCAGTTCTTC.

The CDR3 sequence is CASSLSSGNTEAFF. The CDR3 DNA sequence: TGTGCCAGCAGTTTATCGAGCGGGAACACTGAAGCTTTCTTT. V gene TRBV28 combines with J gene TRBJ1-1; unclear D gene. With 1 base removed from V and 1 base from J, the gap between germline ends came to 7 bases. This CDR3 contains 14 residues. Germline CDR1 is MDHEN and CDR2 is SYDVKM. Combining the CDR3 with reference TRBV28 and TRBJ1-1 gives the whole variable domain DVKVTQSSRYLVKRTGEKVFLECVQDMDHENMFWYRQDPGLGLRLIYFSYDVKMKEKGDIPEGYSVSREKKERFSLILESASTNQTSMYLCASSLSSGNTEAFFGQGTRLTVV.

The chain has TRBV19 and TRBJ1-1; TRBD1 might be the D (6 bases). The CDR3 contains 17 residues. V gave up 0 bases and J gave up 5 bases, with 19 bases separating them. Germline V gene data show CDR1 as LNHDA and CDR2 as SQIVND (reference sequence). The CDR3, as DNA: TGTGCCAGTAGTATAGAACCCCCCTACAGGGCCCTAACTGAAGCTTTCTTT. Amino acids: CASSIEPPYRALTEAFF.

The chain employs TRBV19 and TRBJ1-1; 7 bases line up with TRBD1. The junction had 5 bases not matched to a gene; V was cut back by 7 bases and J by 0 bases. CDR3 length: 14 amino acids. Germline-derived CDR1 and CDR2 are LNHDA and SQIVND (reference sequence). DNA for the CDR3: TGTGCCAGTAATTGGGACAGCCTGAACACTGAAGCTTTCTTT. It yields the protein CASNWDSLNTEAFF.

The rearrangement joins TRBV6-6 to TRBJ2-7, with TRBD2 matching over 9 bases. This CDR3 has 15 amino acids. Germline values: CDR1 MNHNY, CDR2 SVGAGI (reference sequence). The junction had 7 bases not matched to a gene; V was cut back by 2 bases and J by 5 bases. The CDR3 sequence: CASSYEGGRDHEQYF. The CDR3 DNA follows: TGTGCCAGCAGTTACGAAGGCGGGAGGGACCACGAGCAGTACTTC.

The chain joins TRBV21-1 to TRBJ2-7; TRBD1 was called by the table and not checked on the DNA. TRBV21-1 is an annotated pseudogene. CDR3 length: 12 residues. In nucleotides, the CDR3 is TGTGCCCTCCGGGACAGGACCCCCGAGCAGTACTTC. Translated: CALRDRTPEQYF.

This chain uses TRBV9 with TRBJ2-7, with D possibly being TRBD1 (6 bases). This CDR3 is built from 14 residues. V lost 3 bases to trimming and J lost 2 bases, with 12 bases between them. From germline, CDR1 is SGDLS and CDR2 YYNGEE. The CDR3: CASSAGQTAYEQYF. DNA for the CDR3: TGTGCCAGCAGCGCCGGACAGACCGCCTACGAGCAGTACTTC.

The V call is TRBV6-5, the J call TRBJ2-7; 12 bases fit TRBD2. In germline, CDR1 is MNHEY, CDR2 SVGAGI. V lost 9 bases and J lost 5; bases outside the gene matches: 5. CDR3 size: 13 residues. CDR3 nucleotides: TGTGCCAGTAGACTAGCGGGAGTGGACGAGCAGTACTTC. As protein: CASRLAGVDEQYF.

CDR3 nucleotides: TGTGCCAGCAGCTTAGGCGCAGGGACAGGCTATGGCTACACCTTC. Residues: CASSLGAGTGYGYTF. The rearrangement uses TRBV7-9 and TRBJ1-2, with 8 nucleotides matching TRBD1. With V trimmed by 1 base and J by 4 bases, 5 bases remained unmatched. Looked up from germline, CDR1 is SEHNR and CDR2 is FQNEAQ (reference sequence). This CDR3 contains 15 residues.

This chain connects TRBV7-6 to TRBJ2-7; 7 bases map to TRBD1. In germline, CDR1 is SGHVS, CDR2 FNYEAQ. This CDR3 is built from 21 residues. After removal of 2 bases from V and 1 base from J, the junction contained 23 bases not matched to a gene. The DNA of the CDR3 is TGTGCCAGCAGCTTAAGTTCCTTGGCAAATATGGGACAGCCGAGATCCTACGAGCAGTACTTC. It codes for CASSLSSLANMGQPRSYEQYF.

The chain joins TRBV18 to TRBJ2-2; D perhaps matches TRBD1 (5 bases). Per germline, CDR1 KGHSH and CDR2 LQKENI. V lost 3 bases and J 4 bases, leaving 9 bases between the germline ends. This CDR3 is 14 amino acids long. The CDR3 DNA sequence: TGTGCCAGCTCACCCTACCAGGGCACCGGGGAGCTGTTTTTT. Its translation: CASSPYQGTGELFF.

The V and J genes are TRBV28 and TRBJ1-5; a possible D gene is TRBD1 (5 bases). Trimming removed 7 bases from V and 5 bases from J, with 15 bases in between. This CDR3 is 14 amino acids long. The germline CDR1 and CDR2 sequences are MDHEN and SYDVKM. The CDR3 bases are TGTGCCAGCAAGGCCGCAGGAGGGGATCAGCCCCAGCATTTT. As protein: CASKAAGGDQPQHF.

This rearrangement joins TRBV14 to TRBJ2-7; D is unresolved. This CDR3 region has 14 residues. CDR1 and CDR2 (germline): SGHDN, FVKESK. V was clipped by 4 bases and J by 7 bases, with 17 bases between them. The CDR3 sequence is CASSPGYSSEEQYF. The CDR3 DNA reads as TGTGCCAGCAGCCCAGGCTACAGTTCGGAAGAGCAGTACTTC.

The chain joins TRBV7-9 to TRBJ2-7; the D is unclear. Germline V gene data show CDR1 as SEHNR and CDR2 as FQNEAQ (reference sequence). This CDR3 comprises 12 residues. V lost 4 bases to trimming and J lost 1 base, with 5 bases between them. The CDR3 bases are TGTGCCAGCAGCTCTTTTTCCTACGAGCAGTACTTC. Amino acids: CASSSFSYEQYF.

The chain uses TRBV30 and TRBJ2-7; D perhaps matches TRBD1 (6 bases). V lost 2 bases to trimming and J lost 3 bases, with 14 bases between them. There are 14 residues in the CDR3. Germline V lookup: CDR1 GTSNPN, CDR2 SVGIG (reference sequence). The CDR3, as DNA: TGTGCCTGGAGTCACCTGAGGGGGAACTACGAGCAGTACTTC. This sequence encodes CAWSHLRGNYEQYF. The complete variable domain, with remaining parts taken from reference TRBV30 and TRBJ2-7, reads SQTIHQWPATLVQPVGSPLSLECTVEGTSNPNLYWYRQAAGRGLQLLFYSVGIGQISSEVPQNLSASRPQDRQFILSSKKLLLSDSGFYLCAWSHLRGNYEQYFGPGTRLTVT.

This chain links TRBV7-9 with TRBJ2-7; tentatively, D is TRBD2 (6 bases). V dropped 3 bases and J dropped 2 bases, with 20 bases sitting between them. The germline CDR1 and CDR2 sequences are SEHNR and FQNEAQ (reference sequence). The CDR3 totals 17 residues. CDR3 bases: TGTGCCAGCAGCTTTTCGTCGGGAGCCGAGGTTACCTACGAGCAGTACTTC. Protein sequence: CASSFSSGAEVTYEQYF. The full variable domain, with the rest looked up from reference TRBV7-9 and TRBJ2-7, is DTGVSQNPRHKITKRGQNVTFRCDPISEHNRLYWYRQTLGQGPEFLTYFQNEAQLEKSRLLSDRFSAERPKGSFSTLEIQRTEQGDSAMYLCASSFSSGAEVTYEQYFGPGTRLTVT.